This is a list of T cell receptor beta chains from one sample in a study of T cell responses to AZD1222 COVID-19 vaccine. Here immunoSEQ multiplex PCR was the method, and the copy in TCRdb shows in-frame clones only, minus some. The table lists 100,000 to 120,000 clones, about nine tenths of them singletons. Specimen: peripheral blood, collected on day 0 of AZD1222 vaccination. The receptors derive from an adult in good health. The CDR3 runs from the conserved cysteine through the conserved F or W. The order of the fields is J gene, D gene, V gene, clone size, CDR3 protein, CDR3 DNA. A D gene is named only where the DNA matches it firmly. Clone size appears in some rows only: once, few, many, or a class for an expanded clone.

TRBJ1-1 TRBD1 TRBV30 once CASFRGTLMNTEAFF TGTGCCTCCTTCAGGGGGACATTAATGAACACTGAAGCTTTCTTT
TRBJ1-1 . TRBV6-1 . CASSDLRNTEAFF TGTGCCAGCAGTGATTTACGGAACACTGAAGCTTTCTTT
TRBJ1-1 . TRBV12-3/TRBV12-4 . CASRPRGTEAFF TGTGCCAGCAGGCCCCGGGGGACTGAAGCTTTCTTT
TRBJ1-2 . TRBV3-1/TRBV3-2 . CASSHMQRTRTLSGYTF TGTGCCAGCAGCCACATGCAACGTACTAGGACTCTCTCTGGCTACACCTTC
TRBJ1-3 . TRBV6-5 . CASTSPGGSGNTIYF TGTGCCAGCACCTCCCCGGGGGGCTCTGGAAACACCATATATTTT
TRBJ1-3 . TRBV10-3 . CAISEAAKNTIYF TGTGCCATCAGTGAGGCCGCTAAAAACACCATATATTTT
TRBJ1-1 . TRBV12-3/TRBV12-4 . CASSFQGTEAFF TGTGCCAGCAGTTTCCAGGGAACTGAAGCTTTCTTT
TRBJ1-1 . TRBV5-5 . CASSFGADRRNTEAFF TGTGCCAGCAGCTTCGGCGCTGACAGGCGGAACACTGAAGCTTTCTTT
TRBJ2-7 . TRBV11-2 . CASTPPEGTASYEQYF TGTGCCAGCACCCCCCCGGAGGGGACAGCCTCCTACGAGCAGTACTTC
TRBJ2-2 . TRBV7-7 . CASSNPPGELFF TGTGCCAGCAGTAACCCGCCGGGGGAGCTGTTTTTT
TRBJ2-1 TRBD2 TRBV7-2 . CASSLAAGAANEQFF TGTGCCAGCAGCTTAGCAGCGGGAGCAGCCAATGAGCAGTTCTTC
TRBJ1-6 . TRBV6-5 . CASSYSTGHANSPLHF TGTGCCAGCAGTTACTCGACCGGACACGCTAATTCACCCCTCCACTTT
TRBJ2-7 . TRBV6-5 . CASSLEDSYEQYF TGTGCCAGCAGTTTGGAGGATTCCTACGAGCAGTACTTC
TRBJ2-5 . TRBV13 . CASSLYSGETQYF TGTGCCAGCAGCTTATACAGTGGGGAGACCCAGTACTTC
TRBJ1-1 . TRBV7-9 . CASSKQEIRTEAFF TGTGCCAGCAGCAAACAGGAGATTAGGACTGAAGCTTTCTTT
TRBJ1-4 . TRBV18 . CASSLQGNEKLFF TGTGCCAGCTCACTCCAGGGTAATGAAAAACTGTTTTTT
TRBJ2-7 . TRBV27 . CASSFGGTLLGQYF TGTGCCAGCAGTTTTGGCGGGACCCTCCTGGGGCAGTACTTC